This TCR beta chain was observed in a study of T cells in Graves' hyperthyroidism and ophthalmopathy. TCR beta CDR3 sequences were amplified from RNA transcripts. Carried out on the TCR CDR3, a first-round RT-PCR used the HTBI primer set. From the multiplex PCR reads, TCRdb called clonotypes with MiXCR, one entry per CDR3 protein. The sample holds about 300,000 distinct CDR3 sequences, around a quarter seen once. Per germline, CDR1 KGHDR and CDR2 SFDVKD. V gave up 4 bases and J gave up 3 bases; unmatched junction bases: 5. CDR3 size: 14 residues. There are many counts of this clonotype. The TCR was taken from a middle-aged man with Graves' hyperthyroidism that later progressed to Graves' ophthalmopathy. The specimen sequenced was blood. The rearrangement uses TRBV24-1 and TRBJ2-7; 7 bases match TRBD1. CDR3 in amino acids: CATSENRDSYEQYF. CDR3 in DNA: TGTGCCACCAGTGAAAACCGGGACAGCTACGAGCAGTACTTC.